This entry lists 17 T cell receptor beta chains sequenced from one sample in a study of blood T cell repertoires in COVID-19. Sequencing was performed with immunoSEQ multiplex PCR; in TCRdb, only in-frame clones are kept and a portion is missing. The sample has 200,000 or so clones; approximately 91% are singletons. The source material was peripheral blood. The receptors here all came from a man in his sixties or seventies with active or convalescent COVID-19.

This clone appeared a single time. The chain couples TRBV13 to TRBJ2-1, with 9 bases lining up with TRBD2. This CDR3 is built from 16 residues. Looked up from germline, CDR1 is PRHDT and CDR2 is FYEKMQ (reference sequence). Trimming at V came to 1 base and at J to 6 bases, leaving 7 bases not matched to a gene. CDR3 amino acids: CASSLVGLAGTNEQFF. The CDR3 nucleotides are TGTGCCAGCAGCTTAGTAGGGCTAGCGGGAACCAATGAGCAGTTCTTC. Drawing the rest from reference TRBV13 and TRBJ2-1, the complete variable domain is AAGVIQSPRHLIKEKRETATLKCYPIPRHDTVYWYQQGPGQDPQFLISFYEKMQSDKGSIPDRFSAQQFSDYHSELNMSSLELGDSALYFCASSLVGLAGTNEQFFGPGTRLTVL.

The rearrangement links TRBV10-2 to TRBJ1-3, with a possible D match to TRBD1 (5 bases). Trimming removed 5 bases at V and 0 bases at J, with 11 bases between. Germline-derived CDR1 and CDR2 are WSHSY and SAAADI. The length of the CDR3 is 15 residues. The CDR3 nucleotides read TGCGCCAGCAGTCAGGGTCTTCTCTCTGGAAACACCATATATTTT. Its translation is CASSQGLLSGNTIYF.

The V and J genes are TRBV5-4 and TRBJ2-5; TRBD2 matches at 7 bases. CDR1 and CDR2 from the germline V gene are SGHNT and YYREEE (reference sequence). Trimming at V came to 3 bases and at J to 2 bases, leaving 7 bases not matched to a gene. This CDR3 comprises 15 residues. CDR3 sequence: CASSSQVGGQETQYF. The DNA for the CDR3 is TGTGCCAGCAGCTCCCAGGTGGGGGGGCAAGAGACCCAGTACTTC.

This chain connects TRBV9 to TRBJ2-1; 9 bases are a match to TRBD2. Germline V gives CDR1 SGDLS, CDR2 YYNGEE. The CDR3 runs to 16 residues. Unmatched junction bases numbered 3, after V lost 0 bases and J lost 2 bases. The CDR3: CASSVGAGGAYNEQFF. CDR3 sequence (DNA): TGTGCCAGCAGCGTAGGTGCGGGGGGGGCCTACAATGAGCAGTTCTTC.

The chain carries TRBV9 and TRBJ1-6; TRBD1 aligns across 9 bases. The CDR3 spans 17 residues. V shed 0 bases and J 0 bases; nucleotides not matched to a gene: 1. CDR1 is SGDLS and CDR2 is YYNGEE in the germline V gene. Here the CDR3 reads CASSVGGQGSYNSPLHF. CDR3 coding DNA: TGTGCCAGCAGCGTAGGGGGACAGGGCTCCTATAATTCACCCCTCCACTTT.

The sample holds one count of this clone. The chain carries TRBV29-1 and TRBJ2-7; maybe TRBD2 (5 bases). Germline values: CDR1 SQVTM, CDR2 ANQGSEA. V was shortened by 0 bases and J by 7 bases, with 22 bases between the two germline ends. The CDR3 runs to 16 residues. This CDR3 reads CSVEDPSGLGGKEQYF. CDR3 nucleotide sequence: TGCAGCGTTGAAGATCCGAGCGGATTGGGTGGTAAGGAGCAGTACTTC.

V and J are TRBV14 and TRBJ2-1; 10 bases map to TRBD1. The CDR3 has 15 residues. The trim removed 3 bases at V and 7 bases at J, leaving 6 bases unmatched. Germline values: CDR1 SGHDN, CDR2 FVKESK. For the CDR3, the DNA is TGTGCCAGCAGCCACCTCGGGACAGGGGTAAATGAGCAGTTCTTC. This codes for CASSHLGTGVNEQFF.

The chain employs TRBV27 and TRBJ2-2; 9 bases fit TRBD2. The V segment lost 5 bases and the J segment 3 bases; nucleotides outside the gene matches: 4. The CDR3 has 15 residues. Per germline, CDR1 MNHEY and CDR2 SMNVEV (reference sequence). The CDR3 region is CASSGGGADTGELFF. CDR3 coding DNA: TGTGCCAGCAGTGGCGGGGGGGCCGACACCGGGGAGCTGTTTTTT.

The V gene is TRBV3-1 (or the pseudogene TRBV3-2), the J gene TRBJ2-1; TRBD2 matches 12 bases. V lost 0 bases, J lost 9 bases, and 6 bases stayed unmatched. Germline V gives CDR1 LGHDT, CDR2 YNNKEL (reference sequence). This CDR3 contains 16 residues. The DNA for the CDR3 is TGTGCCAGCAGCCAAGATTTGAGACTAGCGGGGGTTGAGCAGTTCTTC. It codes for CASSQDLRLAGVEQFF.

This sequence joins TRBV7-2 and TRBJ2-5; 9 nucleotides match TRBD1. The CDR3 totals 18 residues. V was pared by 3 bases and J by 3 bases, with 14 bases of the junction left unmatched. Germline values: CDR1 SGHTA, CDR2 FQGNSA. CDR3: CASSFPSTGTGTKETQYF. In DNA form, the CDR3 reads TGTGCCAGCAGCTTCCCTTCTACCGGGACAGGGACCAAAGAGACCCAGTACTTC.

Details on this clone: A junction end diverges from the germline sequence, so it may reflect a read error. The rearrangement joins TRBV28 to TRBJ2-3, with D possibly matching TRBD2 (5 bases). Germline assignment: CDR1 MDHEN and CDR2 SYDVKM. The CDR3 has 15 residues. CDR3 sequence: CASNLSPGFTDTQYF. CDR3 in DNA: TGTGCCAGCAATTTATCTCCGGGGTTTACAGATACGCAGTATTTT.

The chain joins TRBV7-2 to TRBJ2-2, with D perhaps TRBD2 (5 bases). Trimming stripped 3 bases from V and 5 bases from J, with 13 bases between. The CDR3 sequence is 15 residues long. Germline CDR1 SGHTA, CDR2 FQGNSA. CDR3 nucleotides: TGTGCCAGCAGCTTCACCGGGGAGCGGACCGGGGAGCTGTTTTTT. Its translation: CASSFTGERTGELFF.

This rearrangement joins TRBV30 to TRBJ1-4; D possibly corresponds to TRBD1 (5 bases). V lost 4 bases to trimming and J lost 13 bases, with 19 bases between them. Germline loops: CDR1 GTSNPN, CDR2 SVGIG (reference sequence). This CDR3 is built from 13 residues. In nucleotides, the CDR3 is TGTGCCTGGATGGCGACACGGGACGGGGGACTGTTTTTT. As protein: CAWMATRDGGLFF.

The chain has TRBV10-3 and TRBJ2-7, with TRBD1 matching over 10 bases. This CDR3 has 14 residues. The V gene end was trimmed by 6 bases and the J gene end by 3 bases; junction bases not matched to a gene: 5. CDR1 and CDR2 (germline): ENHRY, SYGVKD. The CDR3 nucleotides are TGTGCCATCAGCCCGGGACAGGGGATCTACGAGCAGTACTTC. This translates into CAISPGQGIYEQYF.

The chain joins TRBV12-3 or TRBV12-4 to TRBJ2-7, with TRBD1 matching 10 bases. The CDR3 sequence is 13 residues long. The V gene end was trimmed by 6 bases and the J gene end by 3 bases; junction bases not matched to a gene: 2. The CDR3 region is CASRWTGGYEQYF. CDR3 DNA sequence: TGTGCCAGCAGATGGACAGGGGGCTACGAGCAGTACTTC.

The CDR3 loop reads CASARPTPGPAGNTIYF. The CDR3 DNA follows: TGTGCCAGCGCTCGCCCTACCCCAGGGCCCGCTGGAAACACCATATATTTT. V usage is TRBV18 and J usage is TRBJ1-3; TRBD1 might be the D (5 bases). Germline CDR1 and CDR2: KGHSH and LQKENI. The V gene lost 8 bases and the J gene lost 2 bases, with 22 bases spanning the gap. The CDR3 extends over 17 amino acids.

The rearrangement joins TRBV19 to TRBJ1-2, with unresolved D. The CDR3 length is 12 residues. The germline CDR1 and CDR2 sequences are LNHDA and SQIVND (reference sequence). Deletions cut 3 bases from V and 3 bases from J, with 5 bases between. The DNA of the CDR3 is TGTGCCAGTAGTATCCGAGACTATGGCTACACCTTC. This encodes CASSIRDYGYTF.